This T cell receptor beta chain was recovered during a study of cytomegalovirus exposure and HLA in healthy donors. PCR involved 60 Vbeta and 13 Jbeta primers. In the original processing: Later, tens of millions of unique TCR beta chains were counted in an analysis, and 10 million to 12 million of them were shared. Sequencing was performed with immunoSEQ multiplex PCR; in TCRdb, only in-frame clones are kept and a portion is missing. D and trimming were read from the DNA, whereas the V and J calls and clone size are those reported in that table. The table records some 200,000 clones, approximately 88% of them present only once. The CDR3 totals 13 residues. V lost 8 bases and J lost 5; bases outside the gene matches: 6. Germline V lookup: CDR1 SEHNR, CDR2 FQNEAQ (reference sequence).

The source material was PBMCs. The chain is built from TRBV7-9 and TRBJ1-5, with TRBD1 matching over 7 bases. The receptor's source is a boy younger than 10 in good health and CMV-seronegative. The CDR3 sequence: CASCRDSDQPQHF. CDR3 sequence (DNA): TGTGCCAGCTGCCGGGACAGTGATCAGCCCCAGCATTTT.